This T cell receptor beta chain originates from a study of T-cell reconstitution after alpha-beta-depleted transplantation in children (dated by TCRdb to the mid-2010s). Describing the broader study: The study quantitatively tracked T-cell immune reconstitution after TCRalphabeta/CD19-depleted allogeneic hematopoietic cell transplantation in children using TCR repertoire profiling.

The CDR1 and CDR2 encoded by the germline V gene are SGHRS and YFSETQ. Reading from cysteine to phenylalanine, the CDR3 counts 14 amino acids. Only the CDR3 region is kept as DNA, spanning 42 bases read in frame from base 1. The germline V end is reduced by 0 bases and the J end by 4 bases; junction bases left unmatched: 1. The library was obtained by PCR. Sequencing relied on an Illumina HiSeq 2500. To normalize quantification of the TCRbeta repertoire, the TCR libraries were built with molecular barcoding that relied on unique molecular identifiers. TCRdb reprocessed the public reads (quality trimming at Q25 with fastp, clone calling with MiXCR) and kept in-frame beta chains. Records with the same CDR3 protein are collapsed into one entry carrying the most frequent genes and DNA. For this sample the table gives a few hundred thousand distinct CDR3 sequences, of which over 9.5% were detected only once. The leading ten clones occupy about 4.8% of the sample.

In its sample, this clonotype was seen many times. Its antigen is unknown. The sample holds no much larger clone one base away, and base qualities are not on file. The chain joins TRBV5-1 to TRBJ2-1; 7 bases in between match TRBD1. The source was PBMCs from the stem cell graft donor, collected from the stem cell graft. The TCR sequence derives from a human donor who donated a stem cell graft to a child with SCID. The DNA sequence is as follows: TGCGCCAGCAGCTTGGAACAGGGGTACAATGAGCAGTTCTTC. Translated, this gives CASSLEQGYNEQFF.